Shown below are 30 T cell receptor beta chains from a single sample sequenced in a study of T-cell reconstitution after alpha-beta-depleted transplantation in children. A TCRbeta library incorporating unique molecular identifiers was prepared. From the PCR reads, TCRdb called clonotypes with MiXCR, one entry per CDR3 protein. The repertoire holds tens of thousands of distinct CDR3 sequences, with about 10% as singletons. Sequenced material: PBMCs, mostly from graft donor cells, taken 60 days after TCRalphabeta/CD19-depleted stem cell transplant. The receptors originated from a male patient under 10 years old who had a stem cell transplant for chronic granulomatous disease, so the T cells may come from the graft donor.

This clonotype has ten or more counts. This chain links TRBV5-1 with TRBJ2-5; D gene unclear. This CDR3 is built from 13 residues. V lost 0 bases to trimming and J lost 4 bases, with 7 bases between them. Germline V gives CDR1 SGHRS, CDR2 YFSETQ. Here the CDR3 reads CASSLEGGETQYF. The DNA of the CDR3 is TGCGCCAGCAGCTTGGAGGGCGGAGAGACCCAGTACTTC. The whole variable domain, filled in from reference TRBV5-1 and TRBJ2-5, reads KAGVTQTPRYLIKTRGQQVTLSCSPISGHRSVSWYQQTPGQGLQFLFEYFSETQRNKGNFPGRFSGRQFSNSRSEMNVSTLELGDSALYLCASSLEGGETQYFGPGTRLLVL.

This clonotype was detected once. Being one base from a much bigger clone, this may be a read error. This chain's CDR3 is CASSPGTKHYERYF. The CDR3, as DNA: TGTGCCAGCAGCCCCGGGACCAAACACTACGAGCGGTACTTC. The chain employs TRBV27 and TRBJ2-7, with D perhaps being TRBD1 or TRBD2 (5 bases each). Germline CDR1 and CDR2: MNHEY and SMNVEV (reference sequence). This CDR3 contains 14 residues.

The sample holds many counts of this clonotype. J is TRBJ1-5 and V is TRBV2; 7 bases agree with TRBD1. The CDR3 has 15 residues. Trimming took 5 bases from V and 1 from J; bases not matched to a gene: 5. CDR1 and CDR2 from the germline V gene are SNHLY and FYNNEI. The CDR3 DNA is TGTGCCAGCAGTTCCGGGACAGTGAGCAATCAGCCCCAGCATTTT. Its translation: CASSSGTVSNQPQHF.

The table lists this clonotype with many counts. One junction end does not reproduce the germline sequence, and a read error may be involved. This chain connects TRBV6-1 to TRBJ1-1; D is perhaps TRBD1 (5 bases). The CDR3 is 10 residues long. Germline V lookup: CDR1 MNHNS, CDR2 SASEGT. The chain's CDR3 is CASSEAGGVF. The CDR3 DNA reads TGTGCCAGCAGTGAAGCCGGGGGGGTTTTT.

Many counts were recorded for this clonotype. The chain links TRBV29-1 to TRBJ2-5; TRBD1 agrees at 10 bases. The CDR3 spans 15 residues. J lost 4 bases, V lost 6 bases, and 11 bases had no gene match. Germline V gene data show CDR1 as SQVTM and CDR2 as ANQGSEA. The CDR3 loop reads CSVESDRGRSETQYF. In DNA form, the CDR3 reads TGCAGCGTCGAATCCGACAGGGGGCGCTCAGAGACCCAGTACTTC.

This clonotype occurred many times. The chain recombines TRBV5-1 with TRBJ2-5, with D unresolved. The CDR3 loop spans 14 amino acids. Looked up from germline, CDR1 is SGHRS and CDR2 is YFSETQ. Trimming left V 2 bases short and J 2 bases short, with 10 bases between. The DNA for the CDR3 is TGCGCCAGCAGCTTAGCGCGGCCTCAAGAGACCCAGTACTTC. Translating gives CASSLARPQETQYF.

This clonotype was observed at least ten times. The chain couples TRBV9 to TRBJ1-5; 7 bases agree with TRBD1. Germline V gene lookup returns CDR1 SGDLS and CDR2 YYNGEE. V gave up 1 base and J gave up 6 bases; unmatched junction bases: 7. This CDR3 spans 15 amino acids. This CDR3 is CASSVHDREGQPQHF. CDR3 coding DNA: TGTGCCAGCAGCGTACACGACAGGGAAGGTCAGCCCCAGCATTTT. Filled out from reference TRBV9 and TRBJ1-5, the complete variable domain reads DSGVTQTPKHLITATGQRVTLRCSPRSGDLSVYWYQQSLDQGLQFLIQYYNGEERAKGNILERFSAQQFPDLHSELNLSSLELGDSALYFCASSVHDREGQPQHFGDGTRLSIL.

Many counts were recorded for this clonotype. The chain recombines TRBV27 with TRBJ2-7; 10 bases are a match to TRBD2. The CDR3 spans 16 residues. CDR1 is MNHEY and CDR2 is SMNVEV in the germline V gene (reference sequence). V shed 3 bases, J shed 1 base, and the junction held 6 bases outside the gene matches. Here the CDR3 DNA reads TGTGCCAGCAGTTTTTCTAGCGGGAGCACGTCCTACGAGCAGTACTTC. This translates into CASSFSSGSTSYEQYF.

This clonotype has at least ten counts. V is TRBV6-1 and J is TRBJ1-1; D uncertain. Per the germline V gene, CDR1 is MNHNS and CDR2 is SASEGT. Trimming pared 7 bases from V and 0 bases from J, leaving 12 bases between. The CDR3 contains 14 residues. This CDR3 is CASNAGPMNTEAFF. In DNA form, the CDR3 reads TGTGCCAGCAATGCCGGGCCAATGAACACTGAAGCTTTCTTT.

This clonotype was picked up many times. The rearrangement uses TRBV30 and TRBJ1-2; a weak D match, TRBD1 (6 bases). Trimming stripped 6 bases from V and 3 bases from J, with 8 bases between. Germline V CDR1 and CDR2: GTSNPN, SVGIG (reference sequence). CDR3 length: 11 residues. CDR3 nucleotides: TGTGCCTGTAGGGGGGACTATGGCTACACCTTC. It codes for CACRGDYGYTF.

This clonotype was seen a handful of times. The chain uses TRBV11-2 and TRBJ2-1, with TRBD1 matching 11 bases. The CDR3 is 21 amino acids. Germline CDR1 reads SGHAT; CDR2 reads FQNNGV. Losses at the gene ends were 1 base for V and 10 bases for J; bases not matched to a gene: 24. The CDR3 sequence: CASSLGLLGTGGLPARTEQFF. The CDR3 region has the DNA TGTGCCAGCAGCTTAGGTCTTTTGGGGACAGGGGGACTCCCCGCGCGGACAGAGCAGTTCTTC.

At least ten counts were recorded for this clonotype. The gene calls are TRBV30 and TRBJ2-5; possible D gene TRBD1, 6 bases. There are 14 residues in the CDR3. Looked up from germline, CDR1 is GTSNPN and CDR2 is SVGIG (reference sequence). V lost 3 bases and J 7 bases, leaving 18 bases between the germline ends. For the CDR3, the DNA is TGTGCCTGGAGGAATCGACAGGAGAGTGGGACCCAGTACTTC. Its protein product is CAWRNRQESGTQYF.

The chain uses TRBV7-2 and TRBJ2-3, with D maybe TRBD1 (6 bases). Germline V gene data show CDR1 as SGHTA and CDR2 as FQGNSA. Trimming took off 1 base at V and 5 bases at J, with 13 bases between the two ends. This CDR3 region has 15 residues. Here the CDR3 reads CASSLVGGAGDTQYF. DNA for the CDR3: TGTGCCAGCAGCTTAGTAGGGGGTGCAGGAGATACGCAGTATTTT.

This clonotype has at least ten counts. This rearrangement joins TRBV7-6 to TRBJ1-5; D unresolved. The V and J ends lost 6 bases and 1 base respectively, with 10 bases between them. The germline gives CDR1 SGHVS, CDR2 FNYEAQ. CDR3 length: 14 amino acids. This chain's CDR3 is CASSPSVSNQPQHF. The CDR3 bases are TGTGCCAGCAGTCCTTCGGTGAGCAATCAGCCCCAGCATTTT.

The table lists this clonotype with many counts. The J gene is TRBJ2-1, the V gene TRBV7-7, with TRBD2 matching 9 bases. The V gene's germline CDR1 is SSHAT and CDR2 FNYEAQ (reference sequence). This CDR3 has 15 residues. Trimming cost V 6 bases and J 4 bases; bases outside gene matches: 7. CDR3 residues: CASSFSGRTYNEQFF. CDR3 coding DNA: TGTGCCAGCAGTTTTAGCGGGAGAACGTACAATGAGCAGTTCTTC. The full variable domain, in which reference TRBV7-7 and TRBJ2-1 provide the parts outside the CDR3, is GAGVSQSPRYKVTKRGQDVTLRCDPISSHATLYWYQQALGQGPEFLTYFNYEAQPDKSGLPSDRFSAERPEGSISTLTIQRTEQRDSAMYRCASSFSGRTYNEQFFGPGTRLTVL.

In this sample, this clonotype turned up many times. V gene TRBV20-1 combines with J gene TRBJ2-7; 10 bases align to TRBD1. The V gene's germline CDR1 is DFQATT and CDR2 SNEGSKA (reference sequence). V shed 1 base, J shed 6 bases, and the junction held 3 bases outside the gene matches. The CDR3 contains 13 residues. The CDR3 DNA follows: TGCAGTGCTAGAGGGGACAGGGGTCCCGAGCAGTACTTC. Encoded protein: CSARGDRGPEQYF.

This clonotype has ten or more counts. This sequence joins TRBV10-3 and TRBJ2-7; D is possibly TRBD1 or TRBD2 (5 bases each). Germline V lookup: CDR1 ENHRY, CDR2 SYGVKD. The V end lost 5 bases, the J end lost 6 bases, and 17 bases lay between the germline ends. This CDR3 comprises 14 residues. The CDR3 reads CAISPLAGTGEQYF. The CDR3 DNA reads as TGTGCCATCAGTCCTCTTGCCGGGACGGGCGAGCAGTACTTC.

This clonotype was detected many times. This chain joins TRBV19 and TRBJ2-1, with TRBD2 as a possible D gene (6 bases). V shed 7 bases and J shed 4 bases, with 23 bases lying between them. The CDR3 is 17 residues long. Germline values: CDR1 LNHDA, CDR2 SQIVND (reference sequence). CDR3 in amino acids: CASKIGVGGVDYNEQFF. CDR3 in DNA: TGTGCCAGTAAAATAGGGGTAGGAGGGGTGGATTACAATGAGCAGTTCTTC.

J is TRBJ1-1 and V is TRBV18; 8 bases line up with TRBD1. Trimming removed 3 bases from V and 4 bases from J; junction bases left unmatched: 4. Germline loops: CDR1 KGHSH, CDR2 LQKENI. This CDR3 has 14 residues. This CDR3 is CASSPLQGATEAFF. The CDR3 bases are TGTGCCAGCTCACCCCTTCAGGGGGCCACTGAAGCTTTCTTT. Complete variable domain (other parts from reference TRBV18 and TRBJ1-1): NAGVMQNPRHLVRRRGQEARLRCSPMKGHSHVYWYRQLPEEGLKFMVYLQKENIIDESGMPKERFSAEFPKEGPSILRIQQVVRGDSAAYFCASSPLQGATEAFFGQGTRLTVV.

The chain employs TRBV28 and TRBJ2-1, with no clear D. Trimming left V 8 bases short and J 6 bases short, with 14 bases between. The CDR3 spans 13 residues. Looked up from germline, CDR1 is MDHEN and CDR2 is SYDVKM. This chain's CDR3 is CASGPYQINEQFF. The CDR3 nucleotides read TGTGCCAGCGGCCCCTACCAGATCAATGAGCAGTTCTTC.

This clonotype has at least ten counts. For the CDR3, the DNA is TGTGCCAGCCGCCCAGCCTCAGCCTACAATGAGCAGTTCTTC. This encodes CASRPASAYNEQFF. V and J are TRBV6-1 and TRBJ2-1; unclear D gene. Germline CDR1 reads MNHNS; CDR2 reads SASEGT. The V end lost 8 bases, the J end lost 2 bases, and 13 bases lay between the germline ends. This CDR3 is built from 14 residues.

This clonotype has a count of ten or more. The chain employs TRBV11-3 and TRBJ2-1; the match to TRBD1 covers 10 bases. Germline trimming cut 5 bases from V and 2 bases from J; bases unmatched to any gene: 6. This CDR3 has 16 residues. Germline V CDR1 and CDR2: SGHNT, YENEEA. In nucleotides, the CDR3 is TGTGCCAGCAGCCTCCAAGGACAGGGGGCCTACAATGAGCAGTTCTTC. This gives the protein CASSLQGQGAYNEQFF. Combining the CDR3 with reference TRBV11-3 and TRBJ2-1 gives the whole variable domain EAGVVQSPRYKIIEKKQPVAFWCNPISGHNTLYWYLQNLGQGPELLIRYENEEAVDDSQLPKDRFSAERLKGVDSTLKIQPAELGDSAVYLCASSLQGQGAYNEQFFGPGTRLTVL.

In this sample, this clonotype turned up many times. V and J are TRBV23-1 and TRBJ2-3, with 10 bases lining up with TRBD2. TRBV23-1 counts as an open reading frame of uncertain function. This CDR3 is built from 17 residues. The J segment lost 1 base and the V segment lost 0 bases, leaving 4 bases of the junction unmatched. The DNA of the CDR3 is TGCGCCAGCAGTCAATCAGCGGGGGGGGACCGCACAGATACGCAGTATTTT. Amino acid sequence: CASSQSAGGDRTDTQYF.

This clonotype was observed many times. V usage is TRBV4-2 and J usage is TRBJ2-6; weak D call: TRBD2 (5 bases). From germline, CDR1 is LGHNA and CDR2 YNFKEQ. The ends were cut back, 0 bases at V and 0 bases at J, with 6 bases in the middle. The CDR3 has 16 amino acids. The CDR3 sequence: CASSQDGLSGANVLTF. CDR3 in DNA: TGTGCCAGCAGCCAAGATGGACTCTCTGGGGCCAACGTCCTGACTTTC.

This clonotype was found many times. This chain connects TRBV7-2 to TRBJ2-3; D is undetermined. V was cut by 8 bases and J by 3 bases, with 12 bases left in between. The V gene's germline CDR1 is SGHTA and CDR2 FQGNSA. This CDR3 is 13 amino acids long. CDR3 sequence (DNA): TGTGCCAGCGGCGGAGAGTTGACAGATACGCAGTATTTT. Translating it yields CASGGELTDTQYF.

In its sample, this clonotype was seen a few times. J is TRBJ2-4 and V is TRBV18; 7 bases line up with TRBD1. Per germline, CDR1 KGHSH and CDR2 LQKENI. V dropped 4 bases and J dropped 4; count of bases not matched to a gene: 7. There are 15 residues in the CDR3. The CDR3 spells CASSHGQDPKNIQYF. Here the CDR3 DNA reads TGTGCCAGCTCACACGGACAGGACCCAAAAAACATTCAGTACTTC.

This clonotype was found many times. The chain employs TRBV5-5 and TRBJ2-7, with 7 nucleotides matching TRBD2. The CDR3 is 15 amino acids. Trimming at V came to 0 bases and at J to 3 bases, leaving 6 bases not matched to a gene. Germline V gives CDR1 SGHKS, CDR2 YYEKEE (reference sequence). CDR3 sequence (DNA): TGTGCCAGCAGCTTGGCACGGCGGGAGAACTACGAGCAGTACTTC. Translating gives CASSLARRENYEQYF.

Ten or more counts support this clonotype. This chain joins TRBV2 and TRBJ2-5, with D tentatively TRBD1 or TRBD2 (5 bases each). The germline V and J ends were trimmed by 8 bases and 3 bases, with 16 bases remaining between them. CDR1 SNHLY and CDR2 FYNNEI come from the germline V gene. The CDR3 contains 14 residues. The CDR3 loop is CASDRLGTEETQYF. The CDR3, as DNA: TGTGCCAGCGACAGACTCGGGACCGAAGAGACCCAGTACTTC.

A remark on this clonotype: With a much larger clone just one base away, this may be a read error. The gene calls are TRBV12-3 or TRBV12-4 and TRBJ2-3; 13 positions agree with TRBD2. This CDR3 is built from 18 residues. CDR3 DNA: TGTGCCTGCAGTTTAGCTAGGACTAGCGGGAGAGGTACAGATACGCAGTATTTT. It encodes CACSLARTSGRGTDTQYF.

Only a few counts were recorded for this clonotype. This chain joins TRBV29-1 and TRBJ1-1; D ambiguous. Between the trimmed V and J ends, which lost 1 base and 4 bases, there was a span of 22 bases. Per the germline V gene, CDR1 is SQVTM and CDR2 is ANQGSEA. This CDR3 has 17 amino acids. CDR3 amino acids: CSVEALPWTRAATEAFF. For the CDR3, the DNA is TGCAGCGTTGAAGCCCTACCCTGGACCCGGGCTGCCACTGAAGCTTTCTTT. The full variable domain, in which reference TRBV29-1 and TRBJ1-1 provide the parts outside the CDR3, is SAVISQKPSRDICQRGTSLTIQCQVDSQVTMMFWYRQQPGQSLTLIATANQGSEATYESGFVIDKFPISRPNLTFSTLTVSNMSPEDSSIYLCSVEALPWTRAATEAFFGQGTRLTVV.